Sequencing of this T cell receptor (beta chain) was carried out in a study of shared clonotypes between healthy human individuals (TCRdb year 2020). General notes on the study: The cohort included three men and two women between 18 and 49 years of age. Blood TCR repertoires of roughly 5 healthy adults were deeply sequenced to estimate repertoire size and the extent of clonotype sharing between individuals. Different laboratories and diverse techniques were used to prepare libraries and sequence TCR repertoires, to increase sequencing depth and limit assay-specific biases. For each donor, three plates each were used for CD4 naive and CD4 memory, two plates were used for CD8 naive, and one plate was used for CD8 memory. Each donor's leukapheresis produced roughly between roughly 0.85 and 9.5 billion PBMCs. General study outcomes and caveats: Pairwise subsampling led to the expectation that sequencing depth would affect the degree of clonotype sharing among donors. Estimated clonotype richness was generally larger for naive than for memory subsets. Sharing across a few donors was observed for around 5% of naive CD4, over 3% of naive CD8, about 2.5% of memory CD4, and roughly 0.4% of memory CD8 clonotypes. Sampling was restricted to blood, and TCR repertoires in tissue are likely to differ from TCR repertoires in blood. Even with the large sequencing depth, rarefaction of the sorted-subset datasets indicated that sequencing was incomplete. Higher generation probabilities were observed for clonotypes shared by all four sorted-subset donors than for non-shared clonotypes. Because the study included only a small number of donors, the genetic and exposure-history diversity represented was limited.

This clone is a singleton in its sample. What antigen it recognizes has not been identified. The junction and the germline gene differ at one end; a read error may be behind it. Other DNA sequences within the sample encode an identical CDR3. Using the deep immunoSEQ assay, TCR CDR3 regions were amplified from genomic DNA by multiplex PCR. Extracted genomic DNA from each cell subset was spread evenly across all wells of several immunoSEQ 96-well plates, with each plate serving as a replicate. For sorted subsets, each replicate PCR was loaded with roughly 200 ng genomic DNA, equivalent to approximately 33,000 T cell genomes. Purified libraries were measured with a Qubit 3.0 fluorometer, size-checked on a Bioanalyzer 2100, and measured again with the KAPA Library Quantification kit. Every immunoSEQ 96-well plate was sequenced on a separate single-read 150-cycle Illumina NextSeq 550 flow cell. In the paper's pipeline: Because the immunoSEQ output included only junctional sequences and no quality scores, the filtering could not be the same as the filtering used for full-length reads. To assign V/J genes and CDR3, sequences were annotated using PyIR, a Python wrapper for IgBLAST v1.9, with IMGT germline references. Reads were removed for weak V/J assignments (E-value above 1e-6), missing CDR3, stop codons, out-of-frame junctions, or ambiguous translated residues. V3J clonotypes were defined by identical inferred V gene, J gene, and CDR3 amino acid sequence. Percentage overlap between repertoires was calculated by dividing the number of shared unique clonotypes by the size of the smaller repertoire. RTK rarefaction, the Chao1 estimator, and Recon v2.1 estimates of unobserved clonotypes were used to assess repertoire richness. OLGA was used to compute generation probabilities for all TCRbeta clonotypes that the gDNA method yielded from a few donors. TCRdb stores this immuneACCESS table with in-frame sequences only. Part of the clones is absent; in the studies checked, under half of the shortfall reflects unresolved V genes, and no reason is known for the rest. V, J and clone size are those of that table, while D and trimming were read from the DNA. This sample comprises millions of clones, just over 90% of them detected only once. The ten largest clones capture about 0.13% of the sample.

The CDR3 runs 15 amino acids, cysteine and phenylalanine included. Only the CDR3 DNA is retained, 45 bases long and in frame from the first base. Sequences SGHDT (CDR1) and YYEEEE (CDR2) are obtained from the germline V gene. Donors were healthy HIV-negative adults with no recently reported acute infections or vaccinations. Every donor was a Caucasian adult residing in Nashville, Tennessee, USA. CD4+ T cells were enriched by magnetic negative selection; naive cells were then positively selected on CD45RA, and the negative fraction formed the memory subset. Blood was collected by leukapheresis, and PBMCs were isolated by Ficoll-Histopaque density gradient centrifugation and then cryopreserved in liquid nitrogen vapor phase. Purity and quantity of every magnetically sorted T cell population were checked by analytical flow cytometry. Each sorted fraction had its genomic DNA isolated and then quantified by UV absorbance on a Nanodrop 2000c.

The sequencing input was naive CD4+ T cells sorted from blood. Taken with the paper, the label for cell subset or site translates to: CD45RA+ positively selected. The chain is encoded by TRBV5-6 joined to TRBJ1-6; TRBD1 lines up with 10 middle nucleotides. The sequence derives from a man aged 18 to 29 in good health. The DNA is TGTGCCAGCAGCTTGTACTTGACAGGGGGCAAGTCCCTCCACTTC. Its protein is CASSLYLTGGKSLHF.